Listed here are 23 T cell receptor beta chains from one sample, sequenced in a study of cytomegalovirus exposure and HLA in healthy donors. PCR was performed using 60 Vbeta and 13 Jbeta primers. TCRdb's table, derived via immunoSEQ multiplex PCR, lists solely in-frame clones and lacks some. The repertoire includes some 67,000 clones, more than 70% of them detected once, and about 9.6% sits in the top ten. Specimen: PBMCs. These receptors all come from a man aged 35 to 55 in good health and CMV-seronegative.

The chain recombines TRBV29-1 with TRBJ2-1, with 15 bases identical to TRBD2. J was trimmed by 0 bases and V by 6 bases; bases with no gene match: 18. The CDR3 consists of 21 residues. Germline V gives CDR1 SQVTM, CDR2 ANQGSEA. The CDR3 DNA follows: TGCAGCGTCCTCGGACTAGCGGGAGGGCCAAGGGGTTTTAGCTCCTACAATGAGCAGTTCTTC. This gives the protein CSVLGLAGGPRGFSSYNEQFF.

This clone has more than one count but fewer than ten. The genes are TRBV29-1 and TRBJ2-7, with 8 bases fitting TRBD1. The V gene end was trimmed by 6 bases and the J gene end by 4 bases; junction bases not matched to a gene: 5. The germline gives CDR1 SQVTM, CDR2 ANQGSEA. CDR3 length: 12 amino acids. In DNA form, the CDR3 reads TGCAGCGTCGAGGACAGGGAGTACGAGCAGTACTTC. Translated: CSVEDREYEQYF.

The gene calls are TRBV14 and TRBJ2-3, with D tentatively TRBD2 (6 bases). The CDR3 is 15 residues long. The V end lost 4 bases, the J end lost 3 bases, and 14 bases lay between the germline ends. Germline V gene sequence: CDR1 SGHDN, CDR2 FVKESK. The CDR3 bases are TGTGCCAGCAGCCCTTACGGGGGTCTTACAGATACGCAGTATTTT. Residues: CASSPYGGLTDTQYF. Together with reference TRBV14 and TRBJ2-3, the CDR3 gives the full variable domain: EAGVTQFPSHSVIEKGQTVTLRCDPISGHDNLYWYRRVMGKEIKFLLHFVKESKQDESGMPNNRFLAERTGGTYSTLKVQPAELEDSGVYFCASSPYGGLTDTQYFGPGTRLTVL.

V is TRBV9 and J is TRBJ1-2; 7 bases match TRBD1. Germline values: CDR1 SGDLS, CDR2 YYNGEE. The ends lost 4 bases at V and 2 bases at J; junction bases unmatched: 8. This CDR3 region has 15 residues. The CDR3, as DNA: TGTGCCAGCAGCCCAACACTACAGGGGAACTATGGCTACACCTTC. This codes for CASSPTLQGNYGYTF.

This chain links TRBV13 with TRBJ2-3; a weak D match, TRBD1 (7 bases). The CDR3 is 13 amino acids. The V gene lost 5 bases and the J gene lost 6 bases, with 12 bases spanning the gap. CDR1 is PRHDT, CDR2 FYEKMQ, per germline (reference sequence). The CDR3 coding sequence is TGTGCCAGCAGCCTCAGGGGGGTGGATACGCAGTATTTT. Its translation: CASSLRGVDTQYF. Using reference TRBV13 and TRBJ2-3 for the parts outside the CDR3, the full variable domain is AAGVIQSPRHLIKEKRETATLKCYPIPRHDTVYWYQQGPGQDPQFLISFYEKMQSDKGSIPDRFSAQQFSDYHSELNMSSLELGDSALYFCASSLRGVDTQYFGPGTRLTVL.

This clone was picked up one time. This CDR3 is CSAVGEKLFF. CDR3 DNA sequence: TGCAGTGCCGTCGGTGAAAAACTGTTTTTT. The genes are TRBV20-1 and TRBJ1-4; D not resolved. The CDR3 length is 10 residues. Germline assignment: CDR1 DFQATT and CDR2 SNEGSKA (reference sequence). Trimming stripped 6 bases from V and 7 bases from J, with 6 bases between.

This clone was observed once. The CDR3 nucleotides read TGTGCCAGCAGCCGTACCACTAGCGGGACCCACGAGCAGTACTTC. Protein product: CASSRTTSGTHEQYF. The V and J genes are TRBV7-8 and TRBJ2-7, with TRBD2 matching 10 bases. Germline V gene sequence: CDR1 SGHVS, CDR2 FQNEAQ. Trimming removed 5 bases from V and 5 bases from J; junction bases left unmatched: 9. The CDR3 extends over 15 amino acids.

The chain links TRBV5-1 to TRBJ2-3, with 10 bases lining up with TRBD2. The V gene's germline CDR1 is SGHRS and CDR2 YFSETQ. The ends lost 5 bases at V and 3 bases at J; junction bases unmatched: 6. The CDR3 length is 15 residues. CDR3 region: CASSSSGRGTDTQYF. In DNA form, the CDR3 reads TGCGCCAGCAGTTCTAGCGGGAGAGGTACAGATACGCAGTATTTT.

CDR3 protein: CASSDSRGQGYNEQFF. Written as DNA, the CDR3 is TGTGCCAGCAGTGACTCTCGGGGACAGGGTTACAATGAGCAGTTCTTC. The V gene is TRBV6-4, the J gene TRBJ2-1, with 9 bases fitting TRBD1. After removal of 0 bases from V and 4 bases from J, the junction contained 4 bases not matched to a gene. The germline V gene encodes CDR1 MRHNA and CDR2 SNTAGT. The CDR3 loop spans 16 amino acids.

The chain links TRBV7-2 to TRBJ1-1; a possible D gene is TRBD1 (6 bases). Per germline, CDR1 SGHTA and CDR2 FQGNSA. This CDR3 spans 14 amino acids. Deletions cut 2 bases from V and 10 bases from J, with 17 bases between. This CDR3 reads CASSLNAGRGSAFF. For the CDR3, the DNA is TGTGCCAGCAGCTTAAACGCGGGCAGGGGATCAGCTTTCTTT.

The chain recombines TRBV11-2 with TRBJ2-1, with 14 bases fitting TRBD2. With V trimmed by 4 bases and J by 8 bases, 7 bases remained unmatched. The CDR3 covers 16 residues. From germline, CDR1 is SGHAT and CDR2 FQNNGV. CDR3 loop: CASSWSTSGGADEQFF. The CDR3 DNA reads as TGTGCCAGCAGCTGGTCGACTAGCGGGGGGGCCGATGAGCAGTTCTTC.

This clone has a handful of counts. Just one base apart from a much larger clone, this may be a read error. Additional DNA sequences in this sample encode the identical CDR3. The V gene is TRBV6-1, the J gene TRBJ2-3; 10 bases map to TRBD2. Germline CDR1 MNHNS, CDR2 SASEGT. The CDR3 extends over 15 amino acids. The CDR3 nucleotides read TGCGCCAGCAGTGAAGCAGCGGGGGGGCCAGATACGCAGTATTTT. This encodes CASSEAAGGPDTQYF.

The chain links TRBV5-6 to TRBJ2-7; weak D call: TRBD1 (6 bases). Deletions cut 2 bases from V and 3 bases from J, with 18 bases between. The germline V gene encodes CDR1 SGHDT and CDR2 YYEEEE. The CDR3 has 16 residues. The CDR3 DNA reads as TGTGCCAGCAGCTTCCAATCCGGGACACCCAACTACGAGCAGTACTTC. Protein: CASSFQSGTPNYEQYF.

This clone has only a few counts. A far larger clone is a single base away, which makes a read error likely. The chain carries TRBV7-9 and TRBJ1-1; TRBD1 matches at 7 bases. This CDR3 spans 14 amino acids. Germline V CDR1 and CDR2: SEHNR, FQNEAQ (reference sequence). Written as DNA, the CDR3 is TGTTCCAGCAGCCAACAGGGGTGGAACACTGAAGCTTTCTTT. Residues: CSSSQQGWNTEAFF.

This chain connects TRBV5-1 to TRBJ1-1, with D hard to call. Trimming removed 0 bases at V and 5 bases at J, with 11 bases between. Germline CDR1 SGHRS, CDR2 YFSETQ. CDR3 length equals 14 residues. The CDR3 sequence is CASSLGPFETEAFF. DNA for the CDR3: TGCGCCAGCAGCTTGGGGCCCTTTGAAACTGAAGCTTTCTTT.

The chain couples TRBV5-1 to TRBJ1-1, with D perhaps TRBD1 (6 bases). Trimming took 2 bases from V and 6 from J, leaving 14 bases between them. Per the germline V gene, CDR1 is SGHRS and CDR2 is YFSETQ. There are 14 residues in the CDR3. As DNA, the CDR3 is TGCGCCAGCAGCTTAGGTTCAGGGGCAGCTGAAGCTTTCTTT. Its protein product is CASSLGSGAAEAFF.

The rearrangement uses TRBV27 and TRBJ2-7; D perhaps matches TRBD1 (6 bases). The CDR3 length is 13 residues. Between the trimmed V and J ends, which lost 5 bases and 7 bases, there was a span of 15 bases. Germline CDR1 reads MNHEY; CDR2 reads SMNVEV (reference sequence). Here the CDR3 reads CASSPLNTGEQYF. The CDR3 DNA follows: TGTGCCAGCAGTCCCCTAAATACAGGGGAGCAGTACTTC.

The chain carries TRBV25-1 and TRBJ1-6; the match to TRBD1 covers 9 bases. After removal of 4 bases from V and 10 bases from J, the junction contained 8 bases not matched to a gene. CDR3 size: 15 residues. Germline CDR1 is MGHDK and CDR2 is SYGVNS. The CDR3 region has the DNA TGTGCCAGCAGTGCCCCACAGGGGGCTCAGTCACCCCTCCACTTT. It codes for CASSAPQGAQSPLHF.

The chain carries TRBV7-2 and TRBJ2-7; 12 bases are a match to TRBD2. The CDR3 extends over 15 amino acids. Unmatched junction bases numbered 4, after V lost 5 bases and J lost 2 bases. CDR1 is SGHTA, CDR2 FQGNSA, per germline. The CDR3 DNA reads TGTGCCAGCAGCCTGACTAGCGGGGGACCCTACGAGCAGTACTTC. Its protein product is CASSLTSGGPYEQYF.

The chain joins TRBV6-1 to TRBJ1-1; 7 bases are shared with TRBD1. The CDR3 runs 14 residues. The germline V gene encodes CDR1 MNHNS and CDR2 SASEGT. V dropped 7 bases and J dropped 8; count of bases not matched to a gene: 13. CDR3 loop: CASTPPTPDREAFF. For the CDR3, the DNA is TGTGCCAGCACCCCACCGACCCCGGACAGGGAAGCTTTCTTT.

CDR3 amino acids: CASTPTSGRVNEQYF. In nucleotides, the CDR3 is TGCGCCAGCACCCCTACTAGCGGGAGAGTCAACGAGCAGTACTTC. The rearrangement uses TRBV10-2 and TRBJ2-7; the match to TRBD2 covers 11 bases. Trimming at V came to 7 bases and at J to 5 bases, leaving 10 bases not matched to a gene. The CDR3 contains 15 residues. The germline CDR1 and CDR2 sequences are WSHSY and SAAADI.

The rearrangement joins TRBV28 to TRBJ1-1, with D possibly matching TRBD1 (6 bases). The CDR3 sequence is 14 residues long. Trimming pared 8 bases from V and 5 bases from J, leaving 18 bases between. Germline values: CDR1 MDHEN, CDR2 SYDVKM. Here the CDR3 DNA reads TGTGCCAGCGACTCTCCGGGACATCGGACTGAAGCTTTCTTT. This codes for CASDSPGHRTEAFF.

A note on this clone: At one of its ends the junction is not consistent with the germline gene, which may arise from a read error. This chain joins TRBV19 and TRBJ2-3, with TRBD2 matching 10 bases. This CDR3 has 14 residues. Germline values: CDR1 LNHDA, CDR2 SQIVND (reference sequence). The CDR3 protein is CARSSGGIDRTQYF. Written as DNA, the CDR3 is TGTGCCCGTAGTAGCGGGGGGATCGATAGGACGCAGTATTTT.